The clone carrying this T cell receptor beta chain was recorded at least ten times. The source of the sample is a study of prognosis after radiotherapy for stage I lung cancer. For the study at large: Enrollment began in April 2018 and ended in 2019; the enrolled patients had stage I non-small cell lung cancer.

The TCR beta CDR3 region was amplified from genomic DNA, with two rounds of multiplex PCR being used for the amplification. First-round PCR, the initial amplification, used primers specific to each TRBV and TRBJ gene. MiXCR, applied by TCRdb to the multiplex PCR reads, yields one record per CDR3 protein. This sample has over 12,000 distinct CDR3 sequences, with about 60% found just once. The V gene's germline CDR1 is SGHNT and CDR2 YYREEE (reference sequence). With V trimmed by 4 bases and J by 5 bases, 9 bases remained unmatched. There are 15 residues in the CDR3. This sequence originates from a donor of 50 years or more with non-small cell lung cancer. This chain links TRBV5-4 with TRBJ2-5, with TRBD2 matching 9 bases. The input for sequencing was PBMCs, taken before or after stereotactic body radiation therapy (not recorded which). The CDR3 DNA follows: TGTGCCAGCAGCCCGACTAGCGGAAGAGGGGAGACCCAGTACTTC. Translation: CASSPTSGRGETQYF.